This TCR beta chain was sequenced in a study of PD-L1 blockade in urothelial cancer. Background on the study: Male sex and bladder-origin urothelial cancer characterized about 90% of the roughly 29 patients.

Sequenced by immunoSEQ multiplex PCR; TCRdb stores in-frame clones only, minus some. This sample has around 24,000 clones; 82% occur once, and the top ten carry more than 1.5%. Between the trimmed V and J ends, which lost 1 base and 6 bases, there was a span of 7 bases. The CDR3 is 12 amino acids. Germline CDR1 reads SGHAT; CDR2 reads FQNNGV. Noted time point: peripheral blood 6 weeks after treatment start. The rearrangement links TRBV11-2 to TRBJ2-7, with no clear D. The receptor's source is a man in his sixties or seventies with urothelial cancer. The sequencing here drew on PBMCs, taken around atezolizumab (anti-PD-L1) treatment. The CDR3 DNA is TGTGCCAGCAGCTTAGCGGAGAGCGAGCAGTACTTC. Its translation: CASSLAESEQYF.